These 8 T cell receptor beta chains originate from one sample sequenced in a study of blood T cells in healthy people across ages. The authors ran a second PCR of 7 to 11 cycles using a sample-barcoded 5' primer and a J-beta primer mix. TCRdb re-derived calls from the 5' RACE reads in MiXCR, one entry per CDR3 protein. The sample has about 630,000 distinct CDR3 sequences; around 20% are singletons. The sequenced material came from blood. The receptor set was obtained from a man in his 70s in good health.

CDR3 amino acids: CASSLGGADSGNTIYF. The CDR3 DNA reads TGTGCCAGCAGTTTGGGAGGGGCCGACTCTGGAAACACCATATATTTT. This chain links TRBV28 with TRBJ1-3; perhaps TRBD1 as D (5 bases). The germline V gene has CDR1 MDHEN and CDR2 SYDVKM. The CDR3 length is 16 residues. The V end was cut by 3 bases, the J end by 0 bases, with 12 bases between.

This clonotype was found a few times. This sequence joins TRBV7-9 and TRBJ2-7; TRBD2 is a possible D gene (8 bases). Germline lookup yields CDR1 SEHNR and CDR2 FQNEAQ (reference sequence). V lost 3 bases and J lost 3, with 21 bases in between. This CDR3 is 17 amino acids long. DNA for the CDR3: TGTGCCAGCAGCTTTGAGGGGGCTAGCGGGTATAGCTACGAGCAGTACTTC. Its protein is CASSFEGASGYSYEQYF. The whole variable domain, remainder taken from reference TRBV7-9 and TRBJ2-7, is DTGVSQNPRHKITKRGQNVTFRCDPISEHNRLYWYRQTLGQGPEFLTYFQNEAQLEKSRLLSDRFSAERPKGSFSTLEIQRTEQGDSAMYLCASSFEGASGYSYEQYFGPGTRLTVT.

The chain employs TRBV28 and TRBJ1-4; D is ambiguous. V lost 6 bases to trimming and J lost 0 bases, with 5 bases between them. The germline CDR1 and CDR2 sequences are MDHEN and SYDVKM. The CDR3 covers 13 residues. The CDR3 nucleotides read TGTGCCAGCAGAGGGCCAACTAATGAAAAACTGTTTTTT. This gives the protein CASRGPTNEKLFF.

This clonotype was seen more than once but under ten times. The chain recombines TRBV7-2 with TRBJ1-4; D is perhaps TRBD1 (5 bases). Trimming removed 5 bases from V and 8 bases from J, with 18 bases in between. Germline CDR1 is SGHTA and CDR2 is FQGNSA. CDR3 length: 15 residues. Here the CDR3 DNA reads TGTGCCAGCAGCCGGACGGGACGGGCATTGGAAAAACTGTTTTTT. This gives the protein CASSRTGRALEKLFF. The whole variable domain, filled in from reference TRBV7-2 and TRBJ1-4, reads GAGVSQSPSNKVTEKGKDVELRCDPISGHTALYWYRQSLGQGLEFLIYFQGNSAPDKSGLPSDRFSAERTGGSVSTLTIQRTQQEDSAVYLCASSRTGRALEKLFFGSGTQLSVL.

This clonotype has more than one count but fewer than ten. This chain uses TRBV30 with TRBJ1-2; D possibly corresponds to TRBD1 (5 bases). The CDR3 totals 13 residues. Trimming left V 4 bases short and J 8 bases short, with 17 bases between. Germline values: CDR1 GTSNPN, CDR2 SVGIG (reference sequence). In DNA form, the CDR3 reads TGTGCCTGGATCCCCGGGGGATCTCGGGGCTACACCTTC. This codes for CAWIPGGSRGYTF.

This rearrangement joins TRBV6-5 to TRBJ2-1, with TRBD2 matching 10 bases. The CDR3 consists of 13 residues. The trim removed 7 bases at V and 13 bases at J, leaving 10 bases unmatched. CDR1 MNHEY and CDR2 SVGAGI come from the germline V gene. The CDR3 bases are TGTGCCAGCACCAGGACTAGCGGAGAGACCCAGTTCTTC. Its protein product is CASTRTSGETQFF.

This clonotype was recorded many times. The chain is built from TRBV10-3 and TRBJ2-3; 13 positions match TRBD2. The CDR3 is 15 amino acids. Germline CDR1 and CDR2: ENHRY and SYGVKD. The J segment lost 4 bases and the V segment lost 4 bases, leaving 2 bases of the junction unmatched. The CDR3 sequence: CAISGTSGSADTQYF. The CDR3 coding sequence is TGTGCCATCAGTGGGACTAGCGGGAGCGCAGATACGCAGTATTTT.

There are a few counts of this clonotype. The chain is built from TRBV15 and TRBJ2-7; perhaps TRBD1 as D (5 bases). The CDR3 is made up of 15 amino acids. CDR1 LNHNV and CDR2 YYDKDF come from the germline V gene (reference sequence). With 0 bases removed from V and 2 bases from J, the gap between germline ends came to 11 bases. This CDR3 reads CATSRDRAFPYEQYF. The CDR3 DNA follows: TGTGCCACCAGCAGAGACAGGGCTTTTCCCTACGAGCAGTACTTC.